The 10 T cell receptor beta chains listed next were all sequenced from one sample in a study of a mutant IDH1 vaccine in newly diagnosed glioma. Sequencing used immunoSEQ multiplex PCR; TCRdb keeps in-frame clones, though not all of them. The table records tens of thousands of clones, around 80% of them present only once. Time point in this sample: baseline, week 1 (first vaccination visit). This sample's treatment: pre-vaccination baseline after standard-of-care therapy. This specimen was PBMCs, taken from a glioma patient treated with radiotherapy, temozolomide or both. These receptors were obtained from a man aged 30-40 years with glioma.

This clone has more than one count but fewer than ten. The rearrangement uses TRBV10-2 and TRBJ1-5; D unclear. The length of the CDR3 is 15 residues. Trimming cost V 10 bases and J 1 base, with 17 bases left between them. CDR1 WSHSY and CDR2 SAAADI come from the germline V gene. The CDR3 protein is CATRGLDGSNQPQHF. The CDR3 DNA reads TGCGCCACCCGAGGGTTGGATGGGAGCAATCAGCCCCAGCATTTT.

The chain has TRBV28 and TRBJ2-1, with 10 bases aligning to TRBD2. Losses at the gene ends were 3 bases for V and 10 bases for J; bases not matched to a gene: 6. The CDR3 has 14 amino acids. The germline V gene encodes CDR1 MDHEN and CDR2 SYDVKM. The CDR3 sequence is CASSLSGRAREQFF. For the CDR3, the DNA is TGTGCCAGCAGTTTGAGCGGGAGGGCTAGAGAGCAGTTCTTC.

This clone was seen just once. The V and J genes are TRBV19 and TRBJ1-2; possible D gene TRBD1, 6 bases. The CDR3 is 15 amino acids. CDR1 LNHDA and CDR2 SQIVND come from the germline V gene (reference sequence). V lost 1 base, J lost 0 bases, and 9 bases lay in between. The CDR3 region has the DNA TGTGCCAGTAGTATAGCGGGGGCTCCTAACTATGGCTACACCTTC. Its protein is CASSIAGAPNYGYTF.

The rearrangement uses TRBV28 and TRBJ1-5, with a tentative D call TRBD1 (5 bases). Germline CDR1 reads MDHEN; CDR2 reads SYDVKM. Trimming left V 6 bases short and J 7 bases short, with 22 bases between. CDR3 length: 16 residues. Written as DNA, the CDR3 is TGTGCCAGCAGGATCCAGAGTGGGGGGATGTCGCAGCCCCAGCATTTT. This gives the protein CASRIQSGGMSQPQHF. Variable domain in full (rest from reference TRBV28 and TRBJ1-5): DVKVTQSSRYLVKRTGEKVFLECVQDMDHENMFWYRQDPGLGLRLIYFSYDVKMKEKGDIPEGYSVSREKKERFSLILESASTNQTSMYLCASRIQSGGMSQPQHFGDGTRLSIL.

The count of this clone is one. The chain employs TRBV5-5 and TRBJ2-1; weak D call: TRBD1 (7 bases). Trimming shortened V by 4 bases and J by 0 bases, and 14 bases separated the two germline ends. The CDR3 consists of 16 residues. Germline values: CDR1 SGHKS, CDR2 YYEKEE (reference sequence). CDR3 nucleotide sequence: TGTGCCAGCAGCCCCGCAGGGGGGAGCTCCTACAATGAGCAGTTCTTC. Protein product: CASSPAGGSSYNEQFF.

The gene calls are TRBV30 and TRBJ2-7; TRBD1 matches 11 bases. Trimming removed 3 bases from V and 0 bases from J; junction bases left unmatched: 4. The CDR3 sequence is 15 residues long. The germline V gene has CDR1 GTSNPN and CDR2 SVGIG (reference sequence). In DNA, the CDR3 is TGTGCCTGGAGGGGGGGGACAGGGGGCTCCTACGAGCAGTACTTC. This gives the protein CAWRGGTGGSYEQYF. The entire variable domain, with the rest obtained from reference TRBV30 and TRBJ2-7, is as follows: SQTIHQWPATLVQPVGSPLSLECTVEGTSNPNLYWYRQAAGRGLQLLFYSVGIGQISSEVPQNLSASRPQDRQFILSSKKLLLSDSGFYLCAWRGGTGGSYEQYFGPGTRLTVT.

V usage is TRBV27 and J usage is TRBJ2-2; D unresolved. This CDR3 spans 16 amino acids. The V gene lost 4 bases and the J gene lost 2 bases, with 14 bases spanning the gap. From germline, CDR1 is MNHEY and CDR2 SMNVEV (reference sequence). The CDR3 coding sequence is TGTGCCAGCAGTTCGGTCCCCGACGTTAACACCGGGGAGCTGTTTTTT. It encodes CASSSVPDVNTGELFF.

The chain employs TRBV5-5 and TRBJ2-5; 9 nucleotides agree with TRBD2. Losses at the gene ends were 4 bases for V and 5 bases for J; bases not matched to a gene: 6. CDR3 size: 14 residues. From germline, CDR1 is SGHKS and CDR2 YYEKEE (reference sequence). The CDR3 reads CASSQPSGEETQYF. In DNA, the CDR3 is TGTGCCAGCAGCCAGCCTAGCGGGGAGGAGACCCAGTACTTC.

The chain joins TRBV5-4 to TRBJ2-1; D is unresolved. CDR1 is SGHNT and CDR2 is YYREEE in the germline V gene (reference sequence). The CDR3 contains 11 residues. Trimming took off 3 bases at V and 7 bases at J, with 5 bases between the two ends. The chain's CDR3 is CASSSSNEQFF. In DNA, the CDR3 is TGTGCCAGCAGCTCGAGTAATGAGCAGTTCTTC.

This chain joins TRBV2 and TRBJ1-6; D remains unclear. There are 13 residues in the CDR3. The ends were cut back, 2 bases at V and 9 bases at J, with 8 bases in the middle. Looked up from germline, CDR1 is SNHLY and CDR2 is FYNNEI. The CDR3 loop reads CASSEREPSPLHF. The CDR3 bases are TGTGCCAGCAGTGAACGGGAGCCTTCACCCCTCCACTTT.